These 9 T cell receptor beta chains share one sample of origin, sequenced in a study of CD8 T cells in Susac syndrome. The RNA, about 0.45 to 1 ug, was put through reverse transcription using random hexamers. TCRdb analysed the immunoSEQ multiplex PCR reads with MiXCR anew, one entry per CDR3 protein. This table holds fewer than 200,000 distinct CDR3 sequences, under 95% found once. The sample consisted of CD4+ T cells from PBMCs. These receptors were collected from a human donor in good health.

This chain connects TRBV27 to TRBJ1-1; no clear D. The CDR3 contains 13 residues. V was trimmed by 3 bases and J by 0 bases, leaving 5 bases between them. Per germline, CDR1 MNHEY and CDR2 SMNVEV (reference sequence). CDR3 in DNA: TGTGCCAGCAGTTTTATAGTGAACACTGAAGCTTTCTTT. This translates into CASSFIVNTEAFF.

Here the CDR3 DNA reads TGTGCCTGGATAGCGCAGATGAGCTCTGGAAACACCATATATTTT. Its protein product is CAWIAQMSSGNTIYF. The chain couples TRBV30 to TRBJ1-3; unclear D gene. The CDR3 runs to 15 residues. V was trimmed by 4 bases and J by 0 bases, leaving 13 bases between them. Looked up from germline, CDR1 is GTSNPN and CDR2 is SVGIG (reference sequence).

This chain links TRBV20-1 with TRBJ2-3; D is tentatively TRBD1 or TRBD2 (7 bases each). CDR3 length equals 13 residues. V lost 5 bases and J 9 bases, leaving 18 bases between the germline ends. CDR1 and CDR2 from the germline V gene are DFQATT and SNEGSKA (reference sequence). The CDR3, as DNA: TGCAGTGCTCTCCATCGACAGGGAGGGACGCAGTATTTT. This translates into CSALHRQGGTQYF.

The chain couples TRBV5-1 to TRBJ1-5; D might be TRBD1 (5 bases). Per germline, CDR1 SGHRS and CDR2 YFSETQ. The CDR3 totals 15 residues. V lost 0 bases, J lost 11 bases, and 18 bases lay in between. The CDR3 nucleotides read TGCGCCAGCAGCTTGGGCGGCCGTAACGGGGACGCCCAGCATTTT. The encoded protein is CASSLGGRNGDAQHF.

The chain has TRBV5-1 and TRBJ2-3; TRBD1 matches at 8 bases. V trimming: 7 bases; J trimming: 5 bases; junction bases outside the gene matches: 6. CDR1 SGHRS and CDR2 YFSETQ come from the germline V gene. CDR3 length: 13 residues. The CDR3 nucleotides read TGCGCCAGCGGACAGGGTAAAATAGATACGCAGTATTTT. Its protein is CASGQGKIDTQYF.

V usage is TRBV19 and J usage is TRBJ1-4; the D is unclear. The V end was cut by 7 bases, the J end by 7 bases, with 19 bases between. Per germline, CDR1 LNHDA and CDR2 SQIVND (reference sequence). CDR3 length: 15 residues. The CDR3 sequence is CASTSGGGRGEKLFF. CDR3 DNA: TGTGCCAGTACCTCCGGAGGTGGGCGAGGTGAAAAACTGTTTTTT.

The CDR3 region has the DNA TGTGCCAGCAGTCATACGACAGTTTCCTATGGCTACACCTTC. Translation gives CASSHTTVSYGYTF. This rearrangement joins TRBV12-3 or TRBV12-4 to TRBJ1-2; maybe TRBD1 (5 bases). CDR3 length equals 14 residues. Trimming removed 5 bases from V and 4 bases from J, with 14 bases in between.

The chain employs TRBV3-1 and TRBJ2-3, with TRBD2 matching over 9 bases. Germline loops: CDR1 LGHDT, CDR2 YNNKEL (reference sequence). The CDR3 length is 13 residues. Trimming cost V 4 bases and J 8 bases; bases outside gene matches: 4. The DNA for the CDR3 is TGTGCCAGCAGCCCCGCGGGGGGGGCTACGCAGTATTTT. It codes for CASSPAGGATQYF.

The chain couples TRBV14 to TRBJ1-6; the D gene is possibly TRBD1 (6 bases). The CDR3 is made up of 16 amino acids. The ends were cut back, 3 bases at V and 0 bases at J, with 9 bases in the middle. Per the germline V gene, CDR1 is SGHDN and CDR2 is FVKESK. The CDR3 reads CASSHKGGSYNSPLHF. CDR3 sequence (DNA): TGTGCCAGCAGCCATAAAGGGGGCTCCTATAATTCACCCCTCCACTTT.